This entry lists 31 T cell receptor beta chains sequenced from one sample in a study of blood T cells in healthy people across ages. For the second PCR, which ran for about 6 to 11 cycles, a sample-barcoded 5' primer and a J-beta primer mix were used. TCRdb processed the 5' RACE reads anew with MiXCR; each CDR3 protein has one entry. In the table there are roughly 1,800,000 distinct CDR3 sequences, about 50% of which are singletons. The sequenced sample was blood. These receptor sequences come from a woman between 40 and 50 years old in good health.

CDR3 in DNA: TGTGCCAGCACCCCCCAGCGGGGGCTGGGGGATGAGCAGTTCTTC. It is translated as CASTPQRGLGDEQFF. The gene calls are TRBV7-9 and TRBJ2-1, with TRBD2 matching over 8 bases. Germline V lookup: CDR1 SEHNR, CDR2 FQNEAQ (reference sequence). The CDR3 totals 15 residues. V shed 7 bases and J 8 bases; nucleotides not matched to a gene: 13. The entire variable domain, with the rest obtained from reference TRBV7-9 and TRBJ2-1, is as follows: DTGVSQNPRHKITKRGQNVTFRCDPISEHNRLYWYRQTLGQGPEFLTYFQNEAQLEKSRLLSDRFSAERPKGSFSTLEIQRTEQGDSAMYLCASTPQRGLGDEQFFGPGTRLTVL.

The chain recombines TRBV29-1 with TRBJ2-1; 8 bases agree with TRBD2. Germline CDR1 SQVTM, CDR2 ANQGSEA. The junction had 6 bases not matched to a gene; V was cut back by 6 bases and J by 2 bases. CDR3 length: 14 amino acids. The CDR3 loop reads CSVARGGAYNEQFF. The CDR3 nucleotides are TGCAGCGTCGCCCGGGGGGGGGCCTACAATGAGCAGTTCTTC.

The chain links TRBV9 to TRBJ2-5; TRBD2 agrees at 8 bases. The length of the CDR3 is 15 residues. With V trimmed by 0 bases and J by 2 bases, 3 bases remained unmatched. Germline V gene data show CDR1 as SGDLS and CDR2 as YYNGEE. CDR3 loop: CASSVATSVQETQYF. Written as DNA, the CDR3 is TGTGCCAGCAGCGTAGCGACTAGCGTTCAAGAGACCCAGTACTTC.

This sequence joins TRBV9 and TRBJ2-4; perhaps TRBD1 as D (5 bases). The J call is uncertain, as TRBJ2-7 better fits the DNA end. The length of the CDR3 is 14 residues. Per the germline V gene, CDR1 is SGDLS and CDR2 is YYNGEE. The CDR3 DNA is TGTGCCAGCAGCGTTGGCAGGGATGTTTACGAGCAGTACTTC. Protein sequence: CASSVGRDVYEQYF.

This clonotype was seen only a few times. V usage is TRBV6-5 and J usage is TRBJ1-2; 8 bases match TRBD1. CDR1 MNHEY and CDR2 SVGAGI come from the germline V gene. V was clipped by 2 bases and J by 8 bases; unmatched bases: 13. This CDR3 comprises 16 residues. The CDR3 region is CASSYGYEDRAGGYTF. The CDR3 DNA reads TGTGCCAGCAGTTACGGGTACGAGGACAGGGCTGGCGGCTACACCTTC.

The V gene is TRBV6-5, the J gene TRBJ1-1; TRBD1 aligns across 7 bases. CDR1 and CDR2 (germline): MNHEY, SVGAGI. V shed 6 bases, J shed 1 base, and the junction held 11 bases outside the gene matches. The CDR3 sequence is 16 residues long. The CDR3 DNA follows: TGTGCCAGCAGAAACACAGGGGCTGGTAAGAACACTGAAGCTTTCTTT. Protein: CASRNTGAGKNTEAFF.

The genes are TRBV29-1 and TRBJ2-3, with 7 bases that match TRBD1. The CDR3 has 14 amino acids. V lost 4 bases to trimming and J lost 1 base; unmatched junction nucleotides: 5. Germline CDR1 and CDR2: SQVTM and ANQGSEA. In DNA, the CDR3 is TGCAGCGTTGTGAAAGGACAGGGCACAGATACGCAGTATTTT. Translation gives CSVVKGQGTDTQYF.

This clonotype was observed a handful of times. The rearrangement uses TRBV7-2 and TRBJ2-1, with 9 positions matching TRBD1. Trimming at V came to 5 bases and at J to 8 bases, leaving 13 bases not matched to a gene. The CDR3 is made up of 16 amino acids. In germline, CDR1 is SGHTA, CDR2 FQGNSA. CDR3 DNA: TGTGCCAGCAGCCCGCGGATGACAGGGGGGATCGATGAGCAGTTCTTC. This translates into CASSPRMTGGIDEQFF.

V is TRBV5-6 and J is TRBJ1-6; 8 bases match TRBD1. The CDR3 is made up of 17 amino acids. The V gene end was trimmed by 4 bases and the J gene end by 7 bases; junction bases not matched to a gene: 13. CDR1 SGHDT and CDR2 YYEEEE come from the germline V gene. The CDR3 nucleotides read TGTGCCAGCAGCACCGGACAGGGAGGATTCAGGAATTCACCCCTCCACTTT. This gives the protein CASSTGQGGFRNSPLHF.

There are a few counts of this clonotype. The genes are TRBV5-5 and TRBJ2-1; D might be TRBD1 (5 bases). This CDR3 has 16 amino acids. Germline CDR1 SGHKS, CDR2 YYEKEE (reference sequence). Trimming left V 2 bases short and J 7 bases short, with 19 bases between. The CDR3 DNA follows: TGTGCCAGCAGCTTAGGCAGGGCCTCCCTAAATAATGAGCAGTTCTTC. Translation gives CASSLGRASLNNEQFF.

This clonotype came up a few times. As DNA, the CDR3 is TGTGCCACCAGCAGGGCTTCTGGGACCCAGTACTTC. It codes for CATSRASGTQYF. This rearrangement joins TRBV15 to TRBJ2-7, with D unresolved. Gene TRBJ2-5 matches the end of the DNA better, so the J call may be wrong. The CDR3 is 12 amino acids. Germline loops: CDR1 LNHNV, CDR2 YYDKDF (reference sequence).

The chain joins TRBV10-3 to TRBJ2-7, with TRBD1 matching 7 bases. The CDR3 has 14 amino acids. Germline V lookup: CDR1 ENHRY, CDR2 SYGVKD. The junction had 5 bases not matched to a gene; V was cut back by 6 bases and J by 0 bases. Here the CDR3 reads CAIRSDRSSYEQYF. In DNA form, the CDR3 reads TGTGCCATCAGATCGGACAGGAGCTCCTACGAGCAGTACTTC.

The rearrangement links TRBV25-1 to TRBJ2-2, with a tentative D call TRBD1 (6 bases). Trimming cost V 7 bases and J 5 bases, with 11 bases left between them. The germline CDR1 and CDR2 sequences are MGHDK and SYGVNS. The CDR3 length is 13 residues. DNA of the CDR3: TGTGCCAGCAACACAGGGTATACCGGGGAGCTGTTTTTT. This sequence encodes CASNTGYTGELFF.

J is TRBJ2-7 and V is TRBV2, with D perhaps matching TRBD2 (6 bases). This CDR3 comprises 12 residues. V lost 11 bases and J 0 bases, leaving 11 bases between the germline ends. Germline V gene lookup returns CDR1 SNHLY and CDR2 FYNNEI. The CDR3 loop is CARGGSSYEQYF. The DNA of the CDR3 is TGTGCCCGAGGAGGGAGCTCCTACGAGCAGTACTTC.

This clonotype occurred a few times. The junction shows a germline mismatch at one end, possibly a read error. The chain carries TRBV4-1 and TRBJ2-7; D is possibly TRBD2 (6 bases). Germline-derived CDR1 and CDR2 are MGHRA and YSYEKL. This CDR3 region has 15 residues. The CDR3 bases are TGTGCCAGCAGCCAAGTATACGGGAGCTCCTACGAGCAGTACTTC. As protein: CASSQVYGSSYEQYF.

The J gene is TRBJ2-5, the V gene TRBV7-8; 10 bases align to TRBD2. The CDR3 has 18 residues. Per the germline V gene, CDR1 is SGHVS and CDR2 is FQNEAQ. V gave up 2 bases and J gave up 0 bases; unmatched junction bases: 9. The CDR3 DNA is TGTGCCAGCAGCTTAAACGGGCTAGCGGGGGCTTACCAAGAGACCCAGTACTTC. It specifies CASSLNGLAGAYQETQYF.

The rearrangement links TRBV7-9 to TRBJ2-7, with D hard to call. CDR1 SEHNR and CDR2 FQNEAQ come from the germline V gene (reference sequence). The CDR3 contains 14 residues. Trimming pared 5 bases from V and 2 bases from J, leaving 13 bases between. CDR3 bases: TGTGCCAGCAGCCCCCGACACCCTACCTACGAGCAGTACTTC. Encoded protein: CASSPRHPTYEQYF.

This rearrangement joins TRBV18 to TRBJ2-5; D is unclear. The J call may be incorrect, as the DNA end agrees better with TRBJ2-7. Germline V gene sequence: CDR1 KGHSH, CDR2 LQKENI. This CDR3 is 15 amino acids long. The CDR3 protein is CASSIRATHNYEQYF. DNA of the CDR3: TGTGCCAGCTCAATCCGGGCCACACATAACTACGAGCAGTACTTC.

V usage is TRBV4-3 and J usage is TRBJ2-1; TRBD2 agrees at 7 bases. In germline, CDR1 is LGHNA, CDR2 YSLEER. CDR3 length: 16 residues. V lost 1 base and J lost 4; bases outside the gene matches: 7. CDR3: CASSQAHGGTYNEQFF. CDR3 nucleotide sequence: TGCGCCAGCAGCCAAGCGCACGGGGGGACGTACAATGAGCAGTTCTTC.

V is TRBV18 and J is TRBJ2-2; D not resolved. The germline V gene has CDR1 KGHSH and CDR2 LQKENI. The V and J ends lost 4 bases and 5 bases respectively, with 14 bases between them. The CDR3 extends over 15 amino acids. The CDR3: CASSRYGRETGELFF. The CDR3 bases are TGTGCCAGCTCACGTTATGGAAGGGAAACCGGGGAGCTGTTTTTT.

The chain links TRBV29-1 to TRBJ2-4, with 9 bases fitting TRBD1. The J call may be faulty, since TRBJ2-5 better matches the DNA end. In germline, CDR1 is SQVTM, CDR2 ANQGSEA. The CDR3 spans 14 residues. As DNA, the CDR3 is TGCAGCGTTACCCTGGACAGGGGACAAGAGACCCAGTACTTC. Its translation: CSVTLDRGQETQYF.

This clonotype was observed a few times. The rearrangement uses TRBV7-2 and TRBJ2-5; 9 bases map to TRBD1. V lost 6 bases and J lost 4; bases outside the gene matches: 6. There are 14 residues in the CDR3. Germline values: CDR1 SGHTA, CDR2 FQGNSA. CDR3 coding DNA: TGTGCCAGCAGTTCCTCGACAGGGGGAGAGACCCAGTACTTC. Amino acid sequence: CASSSSTGGETQYF.

The chain recombines TRBV21-1 with TRBJ2-5; TRBD2 reflects the table's D call only, with no check against the DNA. TRBV21-1 is deemed a pseudogene. CDR3 length equals 13 residues. CDR3 in amino acids: CANPIAARETQYF. The CDR3, as DNA: TGTGCCAACCCAATAGCGGCTAGAGAGACCCAGTACTTC.

V gene TRBV3-1 combines with J gene TRBJ2-1, with TRBD2 matching 10 bases. With 5 bases clipped from V and 8 bases from J, the junction kept 12 bases outside the gene matches. The CDR3 runs 16 residues. The germline gives CDR1 LGHDT, CDR2 YNNKEL (reference sequence). Here the CDR3 DNA reads TGTGCCAGCAGCTCTCCCCGGGACAGCGGGGGGGATGAGCAGTTCTTC. It translates to CASSSPRDSGGDEQFF.

This chain links TRBV12-3 or TRBV12-4 with TRBJ1-6, with TRBD1 matching 10 bases. The CDR3 runs 15 residues. The trim removed 6 bases at V and 11 bases at J, leaving 10 bases unmatched. The CDR3 nucleotides are TGTGCCAGCAGGGGAGACAGGGGGCGCTCGGCACCCCTCCACTTT. It yields the protein CASRGDRGRSAPLHF.

V is TRBV18 and J is TRBJ2-7; D is uncertain. Trimming shortened V by 3 bases and J by 2 bases, and 11 bases separated the two germline ends. The CDR3 is 14 residues long. The V gene's germline CDR1 is KGHSH and CDR2 LQKENI. The CDR3 coding sequence is TGTGCCAGCTCACCGGACCCCTTAACCTACGAGCAGTACTTC. Translated, it gives CASSPDPLTYEQYF. Complete variable domain (other parts from reference TRBV18 and TRBJ2-7): NAGVMQNPRHLVRRRGQEARLRCSPMKGHSHVYWYRQLPEEGLKFMVYLQKENIIDESGMPKERFSAEFPKEGPSILRIQQVVRGDSAAYFCASSPDPLTYEQYFGPGTRLTVT.

This chain uses TRBV7-2 with TRBJ2-5; TRBD2 agrees at 12 bases. The J call may be in error: the DNA end matches TRBJ2-1 better. The CDR3 is 16 amino acids. Germline CDR1 reads SGHTA; CDR2 reads FQGNSA. The CDR3 DNA is TGTGCCAGCAGCCCTCGGACTAGCGGGGTTTCAGAGACCCAGTTCTTC. Translation gives CASSPRTSGVSETQFF.

V is TRBV24-1 and J is TRBJ1-5; D remains unclear. CDR1 and CDR2 from the germline V gene are KGHDR and SFDVKD. Trimming took off 4 bases at V and 5 bases at J, with 17 bases between the two ends. This CDR3 comprises 16 residues. CDR3: CATSDPTSPLDQPQHF. In DNA, the CDR3 is TGTGCCACCAGTGACCCGACAAGCCCCCTGGATCAGCCCCAGCATTTT.

The rearrangement joins TRBV7-2 to TRBJ2-2, with 9 bases matching TRBD2. Germline CDR1 SGHTA, CDR2 FQGNSA. V gave up 1 base and J gave up 6 bases; unmatched junction bases: 6. The CDR3 totals 16 residues. The CDR3 here is CASSLDQAGGAGELFF. In DNA form, the CDR3 reads TGTGCCAGCAGCTTAGATCAAGCGGGGGGCGCCGGGGAGCTGTTTTTT.

The V gene is TRBV6-2 or TRBV6-3, the J gene TRBJ2-4, with D perhaps TRBD1 or TRBD2 (7 bases each). Trimming took off 2 bases at V and 7 bases at J, with 15 bases between the two ends. This CDR3 spans 15 amino acids. The V gene's germline CDR1 is MNHEY and CDR2 SVGEGT. DNA of the CDR3: TGTGCCAGCAGTTACCCGACAGGGAGGGGTAACATTCAGTACTTC. Protein: CASSYPTGRGNIQYF.

This clonotype showed up just once. The chain is built from TRBV6-1 and TRBJ2-4; D unresolved. Germline CDR1 reads MNHNS; CDR2 reads SASEGT. The CDR3 is 16 amino acids. Trimming shortened V by 2 bases and J by 0 bases, and 11 bases separated the two germline ends. CDR3 DNA: TGTGCCAGCAGTGAATTTACAGCTCTAGCCAAAAACATTCAGTACTTC. This encodes CASSEFTALAKNIQYF.